This TCR beta chain was sequenced in a study of blood T cell repertoires in COVID-19. Study-wide context: Sources were T cells, B-cell-depleted T cells, or PBMCs; the material itself was cDNA or gDNA.

The authors' processing: Amplification of reference gene primers was used by the study to estimate nucleated cell counts. Profiling relied on immunoSEQ multiplex PCR, and the TCRdb table lists in-frame clones only, not all of them. V and J calls and clone size come straight from that table; D and trimming were deduced from the DNA. This sample yields approximately 300,000 clones, of which around 84% are seen a single time; about 1.9% belongs to the top ten. Participants were placed into cohorts based on the clinical history they reported. Exposed participants came across a COVID-19 case within 2 weeks before study entry. From germline, CDR1 is SEHNR and CDR2 FQNEAQ (reference sequence). CDR3 length equals 15 residues. V shed 4 bases, J shed 1 base, and the junction held 2 bases outside the gene matches. This clone appeared a single time.

The sample comprised PBMCs or T cells enriched from blood (not recorded which). The receptor was isolated from a woman aged 25-40 years who had been exposed to COVID-19. The chain recombines TRBV7-9 with TRBJ2-5; TRBD2 agrees at 11 bases. DNA for the CDR3: TGTGCCAGCAGCTCGGGACTAGCGGTCCAAGAGACCCAGTACTTC. Translating it yields CASSSGLAVQETQYF.